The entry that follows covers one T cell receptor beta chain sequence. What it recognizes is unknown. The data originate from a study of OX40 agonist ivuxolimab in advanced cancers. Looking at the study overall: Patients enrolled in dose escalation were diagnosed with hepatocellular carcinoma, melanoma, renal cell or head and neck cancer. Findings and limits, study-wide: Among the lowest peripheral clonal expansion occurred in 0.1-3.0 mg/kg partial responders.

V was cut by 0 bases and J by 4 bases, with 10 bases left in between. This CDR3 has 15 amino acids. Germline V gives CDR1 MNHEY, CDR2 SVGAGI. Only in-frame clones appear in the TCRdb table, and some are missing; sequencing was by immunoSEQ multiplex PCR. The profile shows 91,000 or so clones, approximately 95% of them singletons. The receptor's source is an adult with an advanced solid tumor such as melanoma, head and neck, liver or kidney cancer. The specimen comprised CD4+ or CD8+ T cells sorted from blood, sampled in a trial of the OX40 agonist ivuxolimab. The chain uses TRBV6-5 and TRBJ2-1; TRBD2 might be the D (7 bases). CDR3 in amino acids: CASSYSGGGYNEQFF. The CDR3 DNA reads TGTGCCAGCAGTTACTCAGGGGGAGGGTACAATGAGCAGTTCTTC.